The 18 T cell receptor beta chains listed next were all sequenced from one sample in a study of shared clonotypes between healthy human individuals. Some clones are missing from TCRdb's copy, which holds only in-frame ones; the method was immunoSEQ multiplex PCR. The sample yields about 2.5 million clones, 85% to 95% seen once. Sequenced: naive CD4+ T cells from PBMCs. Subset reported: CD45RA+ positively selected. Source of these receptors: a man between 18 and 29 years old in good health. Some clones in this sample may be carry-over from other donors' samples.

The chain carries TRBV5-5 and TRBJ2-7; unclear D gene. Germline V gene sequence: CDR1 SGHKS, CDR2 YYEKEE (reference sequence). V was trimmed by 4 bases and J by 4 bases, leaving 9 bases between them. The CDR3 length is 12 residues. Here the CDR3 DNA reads TGTGCCAGCAGCCAGGATGCATACGAGCAGTACTTC. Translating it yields CASSQDAYEQYF.

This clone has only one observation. The CDR3 protein is CSVRAPETGTYEQYF. In DNA form, the CDR3 reads TGCAGCGTCCGAGCCCCCGAGACAGGGACCTACGAGCAGTACTTC. The chain couples TRBV29-1 to TRBJ2-7; 7 bases align to TRBD1. After removal of 6 bases from V and 2 bases from J, the junction contained 13 bases not matched to a gene. Germline V gene sequence: CDR1 SQVTM, CDR2 ANQGSEA. The CDR3 consists of 15 residues.

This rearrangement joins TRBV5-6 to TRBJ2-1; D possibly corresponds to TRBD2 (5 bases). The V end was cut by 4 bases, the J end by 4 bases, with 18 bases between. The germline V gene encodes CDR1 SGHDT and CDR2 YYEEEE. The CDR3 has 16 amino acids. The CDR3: CASSPKGGREYNEQFF. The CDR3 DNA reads TGTGCCAGCAGCCCTAAGGGTGGGAGAGAATACAATGAGCAGTTCTTC.

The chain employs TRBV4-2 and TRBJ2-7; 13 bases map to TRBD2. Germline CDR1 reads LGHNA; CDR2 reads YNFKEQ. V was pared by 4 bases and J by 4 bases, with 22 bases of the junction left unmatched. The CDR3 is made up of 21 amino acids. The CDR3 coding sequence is TGTGCCAGCAGCCGGTTTGCCGGGACAGCAGTCGGACTAGCGGGGGTTTACGAGCAGTACTTC. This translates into CASSRFAGTAVGLAGVYEQYF.

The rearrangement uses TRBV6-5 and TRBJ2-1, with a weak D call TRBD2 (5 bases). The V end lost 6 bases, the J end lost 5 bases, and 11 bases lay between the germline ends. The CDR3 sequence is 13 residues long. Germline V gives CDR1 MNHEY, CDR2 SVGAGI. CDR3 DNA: TGTGCCAGCAGACCCCTCGGGGACAATGAGCAGTTCTTC. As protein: CASRPLGDNEQFF.

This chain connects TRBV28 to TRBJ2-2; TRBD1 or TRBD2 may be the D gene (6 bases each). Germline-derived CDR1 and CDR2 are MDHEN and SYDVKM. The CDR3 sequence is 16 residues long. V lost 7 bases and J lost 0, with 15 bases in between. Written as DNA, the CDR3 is TGTGCCAGCACTTCCCGGGGGCCGTCGAACACCGGGGAGCTGTTTTTT. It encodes CASTSRGPSNTGELFF.

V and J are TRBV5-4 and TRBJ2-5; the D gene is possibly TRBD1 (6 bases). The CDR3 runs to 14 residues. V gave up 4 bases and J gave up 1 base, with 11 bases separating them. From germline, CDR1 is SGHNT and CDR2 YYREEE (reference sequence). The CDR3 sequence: CASSTQDSQETQYF. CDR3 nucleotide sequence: TGTGCCAGCAGCACCCAGGACAGCCAAGAGACCCAGTACTTC.

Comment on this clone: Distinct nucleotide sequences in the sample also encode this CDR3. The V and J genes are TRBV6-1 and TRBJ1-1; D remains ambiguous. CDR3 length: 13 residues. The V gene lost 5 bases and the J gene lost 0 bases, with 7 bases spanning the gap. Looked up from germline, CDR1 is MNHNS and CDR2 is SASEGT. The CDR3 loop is CASSTTVNTEAFF. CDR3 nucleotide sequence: TGTGCCAGCAGTACAACAGTGAACACTGAAGCTTTCTTT.

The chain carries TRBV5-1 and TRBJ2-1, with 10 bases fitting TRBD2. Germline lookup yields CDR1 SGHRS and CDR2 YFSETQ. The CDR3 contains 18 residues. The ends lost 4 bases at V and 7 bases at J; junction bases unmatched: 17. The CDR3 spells CASSLRTSGNTQMNEQFF. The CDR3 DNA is TGCGCCAGCAGCCTGAGAACTAGCGGGAACACGCAAATGAATGAGCAGTTCTTC. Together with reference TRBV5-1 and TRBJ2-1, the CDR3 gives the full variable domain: KAGVTQTPRYLIKTRGQQVTLSCSPISGHRSVSWYQQTPGQGLQFLFEYFSETQRNKGNFPGRFSGRQFSNSRSEMNVSTLELGDSALYLCASSLRTSGNTQMNEQFFGPGTRLTVL.

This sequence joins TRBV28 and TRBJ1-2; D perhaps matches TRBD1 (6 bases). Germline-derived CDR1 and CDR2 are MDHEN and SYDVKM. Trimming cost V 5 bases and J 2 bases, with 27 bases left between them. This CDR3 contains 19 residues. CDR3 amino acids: CASSPGGAGADRQNYGYTF. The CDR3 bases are TGTGCCAGCAGTCCTGGGGGGGCCGGTGCCGACCGACAAAACTATGGCTACACCTTC.

Written as DNA, the CDR3 is TGTGCCAGCAGGGGGAATACCGGGACAGGCCTCTACGAGCAGTACTTC. Translated: CASRGNTGTGLYEQYF. V and J are TRBV2 and TRBJ2-7, with 8 bases fitting TRBD1. CDR1 SNHLY and CDR2 FYNNEI come from the germline V gene. The junction had 13 bases not matched to a gene; V was cut back by 6 bases and J by 3 bases. This CDR3 has 16 amino acids.

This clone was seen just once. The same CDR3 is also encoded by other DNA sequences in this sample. CDR3 bases: TGCGCCAGCAGCTTGGCCTTAGCGGGAGGGGAGACCCAGTACTTC. It codes for CASSLALAGGETQYF. This sequence joins TRBV5-1 and TRBJ2-5; 11 bases map to TRBD2. In germline, CDR1 is SGHRS, CDR2 YFSETQ. The junction had 3 bases not matched to a gene; V was cut back by 0 bases and J by 5 bases. CDR3 length: 15 amino acids.

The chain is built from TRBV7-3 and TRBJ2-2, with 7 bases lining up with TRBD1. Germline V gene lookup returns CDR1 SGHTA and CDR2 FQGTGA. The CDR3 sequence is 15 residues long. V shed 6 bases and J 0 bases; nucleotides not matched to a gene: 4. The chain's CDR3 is CASSPDRANTGELFF. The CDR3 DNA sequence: TGTGCCAGCAGTCCCGACAGGGCGAACACCGGGGAGCTGTTTTTT.

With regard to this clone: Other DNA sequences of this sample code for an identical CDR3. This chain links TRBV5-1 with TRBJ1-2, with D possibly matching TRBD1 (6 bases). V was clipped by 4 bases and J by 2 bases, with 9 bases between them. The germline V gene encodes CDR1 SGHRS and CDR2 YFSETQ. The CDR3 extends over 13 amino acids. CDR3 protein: CASSLGQNYGYTF. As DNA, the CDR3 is TGCGCCAGCAGCCTCGGACAGAACTATGGCTACACCTTC.

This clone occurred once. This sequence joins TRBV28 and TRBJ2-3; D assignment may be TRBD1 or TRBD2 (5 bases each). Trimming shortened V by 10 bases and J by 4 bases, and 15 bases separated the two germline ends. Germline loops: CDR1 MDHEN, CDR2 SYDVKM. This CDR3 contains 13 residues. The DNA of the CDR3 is TGTGCCACTTTAGGACGGGGCGCAGATACGCAGTATTTT. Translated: CATLGRGADTQYF. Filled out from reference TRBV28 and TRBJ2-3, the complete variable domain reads DVKVTQSSRYLVKRTGEKVFLECVQDMDHENMFWYRQDPGLGLRLIYFSYDVKMKEKGDIPEGYSVSREKKERFSLILESASTNQTSMYLCATLGRGADTQYFGPGTRLTVL.

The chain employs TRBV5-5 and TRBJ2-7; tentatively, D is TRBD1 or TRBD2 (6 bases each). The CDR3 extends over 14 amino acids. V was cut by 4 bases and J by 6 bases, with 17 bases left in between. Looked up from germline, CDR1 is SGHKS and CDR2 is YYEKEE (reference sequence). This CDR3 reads CASSLVPGATEQYF. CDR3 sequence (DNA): TGTGCCAGCAGCCTCGTTCCGGGGGCGACCGAGCAGTACTTC.

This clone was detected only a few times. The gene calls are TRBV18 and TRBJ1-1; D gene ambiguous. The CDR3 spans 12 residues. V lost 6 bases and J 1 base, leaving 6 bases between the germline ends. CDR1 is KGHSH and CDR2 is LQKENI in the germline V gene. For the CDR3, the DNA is TGTGCCAGCTCGGGGAAGAACACTGAAGCTTTCTTT. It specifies CASSGKNTEAFF.

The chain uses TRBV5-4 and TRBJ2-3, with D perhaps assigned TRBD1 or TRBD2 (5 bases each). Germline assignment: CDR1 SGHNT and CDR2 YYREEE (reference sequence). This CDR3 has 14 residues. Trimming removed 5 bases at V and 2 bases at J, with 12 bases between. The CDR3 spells CASSLRDHTDTQYF. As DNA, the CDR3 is TGTGCCAGCAGTCTAAGGGACCACACAGATACGCAGTATTTT.